Listed here are 20 T cell receptor beta chains from one sample, sequenced in a study of beta chain features in type 1 diabetes. These TCRs are of unknown antigen specificity. Expressed TCRB transcripts got sequenced, as all isolated RNA was reverse transcribed. Clones were read by immunoSEQ multiplex PCR, and TCRdb kept only the in-frame ones, dropping some. In the table there are 200,000 to 300,000 clones, about 14% of which are singletons. General study results and limits: Among patients with Type 1 diabetes, TCRB CDR3s were moderately but significantly shorter in every one of the four CD4+ subsets.

Sequenced: naive CD4+ T cells from blood. All receptors come from a young man with type 1 diabetes.

V and J are TRBV7-9 and TRBJ2-1; no firm D call. Germline assignment: CDR1 SEHNR and CDR2 FQNEAQ (reference sequence). V was pared by 5 bases and J by 4 bases, with 12 bases between. This CDR3 is 14 amino acids long. The CDR3 DNA follows: TGTGCCAGCAGCCCGTTTGAGGAGTACAATGAGCAGTTCTTC. This translates into CASSPFEEYNEQFF.

This clone was recorded a few times. The DNA for the CDR3 is TGTGCCAGCAGCTTGGGACAGGGGTCGCCTCAGCCCCAGCATTTT. This translates into CASSLGQGSPQPQHF. V is TRBV5-6 and J is TRBJ1-5, with TRBD1 matching over 8 bases. The CDR3 runs 15 residues. V shed 0 bases, J shed 6 bases, and the junction held 5 bases outside the gene matches. Germline-derived CDR1 and CDR2 are SGHDT and YYEEEE.

This clone has just one count. The CDR3 nucleotides read TGCGCCAGCAGCCTGGATAGTCCCCGGACTGAAGCTTTCTTT. It specifies CASSLDSPRTEAFF. The J gene is TRBJ1-1, the V gene TRBV5-1, with D uncertain. Germline CDR1 is SGHRS and CDR2 is YFSETQ. The CDR3 spans 14 residues. The germline V and J ends were trimmed by 4 bases and 5 bases, with 15 bases remaining between them.

This chain uses TRBV5-4 with TRBJ2-2, with 7 positions matching TRBD2. Germline V gene lookup returns CDR1 SGHNT and CDR2 YYREEE (reference sequence). The CDR3 covers 16 residues. V lost 2 bases and J lost 5; bases outside the gene matches: 9. The DNA for the CDR3 is TGTGCCAGCAGCTTAGGTCCGGGAGGTGAAACCGGGGAGCTGTTTTTT. Encoded protein: CASSLGPGGETGELFF. Using reference TRBV5-4 and TRBJ2-2 for the parts outside the CDR3, the full variable domain is ETGVTQSPTHLIKTRGQQVTLRCSSQSGHNTVSWYQQALGQGPQFIFQYYREEENGRGNFPPRFSGLQFPNYSSELNVNALELDDSALYLCASSLGPGGETGELFFGEGSRLTVL.

V and J are TRBV13 and TRBJ1-4; TRBD1 matches at 8 bases. V trimming: 5 bases; J trimming: 5 bases; junction bases outside the gene matches: 10. The CDR3 covers 16 residues. Germline CDR1 is PRHDT and CDR2 is FYEKMQ (reference sequence). The CDR3 sequence is CASSLRGQGLNEKLFF. CDR3 nucleotides: TGTGCCAGCAGCCTAAGAGGACAGGGATTAAATGAAAAACTGTTTTTT.

In its sample, this clone was seen a few times. The rearrangement links TRBV13 to TRBJ2-6; 7 bases fit TRBD2. Per the germline V gene, CDR1 is PRHDT and CDR2 is FYEKMQ (reference sequence). V lost 3 bases and J lost 2; bases outside the gene matches: 1. The CDR3 totals 15 residues. The CDR3 DNA is TGTGCCAGCAGCTTGGGGGGGGCTGGGGCCAACGTCCTGACTTTC. This codes for CASSLGGAGANVLTF.

The CDR3 region is CASTRGVNTEAFF. CDR3 DNA: TGCGCCAGCACCAGGGGCGTGAACACTGAAGCTTTCTTT. The chain joins TRBV5-1 to TRBJ1-1; TRBD1 might be the D (6 bases). Per germline, CDR1 SGHRS and CDR2 YFSETQ. This CDR3 contains 13 residues. V was trimmed by 6 bases and J by 0 bases, leaving 9 bases between them.

There are a few counts of this clone. The sample contains more than one DNA sequence encoding this CDR3. The chain recombines TRBV5-1 with TRBJ1-2; 8 bases match TRBD1. Germline V gene sequence: CDR1 SGHRS, CDR2 YFSETQ. V lost 4 bases, J lost 2 bases, and 7 bases stayed unmatched. There are 15 residues in the CDR3. The CDR3 DNA reads as TGCGCCAGCAGCCTGGGGACAGGAGACAACTATGGCTACACCTTC. It is translated as CASSLGTGDNYGYTF.

This clone was found a few times. The chain recombines TRBV5-6 with TRBJ2-3, with 8 nucleotides matching TRBD2. The CDR3 sequence is 14 residues long. Germline assignment: CDR1 SGHDT and CDR2 YYEEEE. The V and J ends lost 2 bases and 6 bases, in that order; junction bases with no gene match: 5. The CDR3 nucleotides read TGTGCCAGCAGCTTTTTTCGCGGGAGGGATACGCAGTATTTT. It is translated as CASSFFRGRDTQYF.

This clone turned up a few times. The chain carries TRBV19 and TRBJ2-1; TRBD2 agrees at 13 bases. The CDR3 is 18 amino acids. Germline trimming cut 6 bases from V and 5 bases from J; bases unmatched to any gene: 13. Per germline, CDR1 LNHDA and CDR2 SQIVND (reference sequence). CDR3 protein: CASRPGLAGPRRNNEQFF. In nucleotides, the CDR3 is TGTGCCAGTAGACCGGGACTAGCGGGACCGAGGCGGAACAATGAGCAGTTCTTC.

The chain joins TRBV5-6 to TRBJ2-4, with D perhaps matching TRBD1 (6 bases). Trimming removed 3 bases from V and 6 bases from J, with 16 bases in between. From germline, CDR1 is SGHDT and CDR2 YYEEEE. CDR3 length: 15 amino acids. This CDR3 reads CASSSRRGFGNIQYF. The CDR3 region has the DNA TGTGCCAGCAGCTCACGCAGGGGTTTCGGAAACATTCAGTACTTC. The full variable domain, its missing parts supplied by reference TRBV5-6 and TRBJ2-4, is DAGVTQSPTHLIKTRGQQVTLRCSPKSGHDTVSWYQQALGQGPQFIFQYYEEEERQRGNFPDRFSGHQFPNYSSELNVNALLLGDSALYLCASSSRRGFGNIQYFGAGTRLSVL.

V gene TRBV5-1 combines with J gene TRBJ2-5; 9 bases line up with TRBD2. Per the germline V gene, CDR1 is SGHRS and CDR2 is YFSETQ. The J segment lost 4 bases and the V segment lost 1 base, leaving 5 bases of the junction unmatched. This CDR3 comprises 15 residues. The CDR3 sequence: CASSLWGSGGETQYF. For the CDR3, the DNA is TGCGCCAGCAGCTTGTGGGGTAGCGGGGGAGAGACCCAGTACTTC. Looking up the rest from reference TRBV5-1 and TRBJ2-5 gives the full variable domain: KAGVTQTPRYLIKTRGQQVTLSCSPISGHRSVSWYQQTPGQGLQFLFEYFSETQRNKGNFPGRFSGRQFSNSRSEMNVSTLELGDSALYLCASSLWGSGGETQYFGPGTRLLVL.

The chain links TRBV19 to TRBJ2-3; D might be TRBD2 (6 bases). Trimming removed 6 bases at V and 4 bases at J, with 11 bases between. The CDR3 is made up of 13 amino acids. Germline lookup yields CDR1 LNHDA and CDR2 SQIVND (reference sequence). The CDR3 sequence: CASSRELPDTQYF. The CDR3 DNA follows: TGTGCCAGTAGCCGGGAGCTCCCAGATACGCAGTATTTT.

V gene TRBV2 combines with J gene TRBJ2-1; TRBD2 might be the D (5 bases). The germline V gene has CDR1 SNHLY and CDR2 FYNNEI. The germline V and J ends were trimmed by 5 bases and 10 bases, with 9 bases remaining between them. CDR3 length: 11 amino acids. The CDR3: CASSNTGEQFF. As DNA, the CDR3 is TGTGCCAGCAGTAATACGGGAGAGCAGTTCTTC.

This chain connects TRBV5-8 to TRBJ2-7, with a weak D call TRBD2 (7 bases). Trimming took off 4 bases at V and 7 bases at J, with 18 bases between the two ends. Germline loops: CDR1 SGHTS, CDR2 YDEGEE. CDR3 length: 14 amino acids. CDR3: CASSRGLAAGEQYF. The CDR3 coding sequence is TGTGCCAGCAGCCGGGGGCTAGCGGCAGGGGAGCAGTACTTC.

This clone was seen a few times. This chain links TRBV7-9 with TRBJ2-4; 8 nucleotides align to TRBD1. The CDR3 sequence is 15 residues long. Per germline, CDR1 SEHNR and CDR2 FQNEAQ (reference sequence). After removal of 3 bases from V and 3 bases from J, the junction contained 4 bases not matched to a gene. CDR3 loop: CASSLDRDGKNIQYF. The CDR3 DNA reads TGTGCCAGCAGCTTGGACAGGGACGGCAAAAACATTCAGTACTTC.

This clone was seen a handful of times. The CDR3 region is CSVVAWPQETQYF. CDR3 DNA sequence: TGCAGCGTTGTCGCCTGGCCCCAAGAGACCCAGTACTTC. The rearrangement links TRBV29-1 to TRBJ2-5; D ambiguous. V was shortened by 4 bases and J by 1 base, with 10 bases between the two germline ends. From germline, CDR1 is SQVTM and CDR2 ANQGSEA. The CDR3 is made up of 13 amino acids.

This clone was seen a handful of times. The chain carries TRBV30 and TRBJ1-1; 8 nucleotides align to TRBD1. V was pared by 4 bases and J by 5 bases, with 15 bases of the junction left unmatched. This CDR3 spans 16 amino acids. Germline CDR1 and CDR2: GTSNPN and SVGIG (reference sequence). This chain's CDR3 is CAWNPDRGVRWTEAFF. Here the CDR3 DNA reads TGTGCCTGGAACCCCGACAGGGGAGTACGGTGGACTGAAGCTTTCTTT.

This clone was detected a few times. The CDR3 nucleotides read TGTGCCACCAGCAGGAGGGGGACTAGCGAGAGCTCCTACGAGCAGTACTTC. Translation: CATSRRGTSESSYEQYF. V gene TRBV15 combines with J gene TRBJ2-7; 10 bases line up with TRBD2. V was pared by 3 bases and J by 0 bases, with 8 bases of the junction left unmatched. The CDR3 has 17 residues. The germline CDR1 and CDR2 sequences are LNHNV and YYDKDF (reference sequence).

The chain combines TRBV4-1 with TRBJ1-1; D unclear. This CDR3 contains 16 residues. The germline V and J ends were trimmed by 4 bases and 0 bases, with 15 bases remaining between them. In germline, CDR1 is MGHRA, CDR2 YSYEKL. The CDR3 region has the DNA TGCGCCAGCAGCCCTTCGAGTAGGAGCATGAACACTGAAGCTTTCTTT. It specifies CASSPSSRSMNTEAFF.